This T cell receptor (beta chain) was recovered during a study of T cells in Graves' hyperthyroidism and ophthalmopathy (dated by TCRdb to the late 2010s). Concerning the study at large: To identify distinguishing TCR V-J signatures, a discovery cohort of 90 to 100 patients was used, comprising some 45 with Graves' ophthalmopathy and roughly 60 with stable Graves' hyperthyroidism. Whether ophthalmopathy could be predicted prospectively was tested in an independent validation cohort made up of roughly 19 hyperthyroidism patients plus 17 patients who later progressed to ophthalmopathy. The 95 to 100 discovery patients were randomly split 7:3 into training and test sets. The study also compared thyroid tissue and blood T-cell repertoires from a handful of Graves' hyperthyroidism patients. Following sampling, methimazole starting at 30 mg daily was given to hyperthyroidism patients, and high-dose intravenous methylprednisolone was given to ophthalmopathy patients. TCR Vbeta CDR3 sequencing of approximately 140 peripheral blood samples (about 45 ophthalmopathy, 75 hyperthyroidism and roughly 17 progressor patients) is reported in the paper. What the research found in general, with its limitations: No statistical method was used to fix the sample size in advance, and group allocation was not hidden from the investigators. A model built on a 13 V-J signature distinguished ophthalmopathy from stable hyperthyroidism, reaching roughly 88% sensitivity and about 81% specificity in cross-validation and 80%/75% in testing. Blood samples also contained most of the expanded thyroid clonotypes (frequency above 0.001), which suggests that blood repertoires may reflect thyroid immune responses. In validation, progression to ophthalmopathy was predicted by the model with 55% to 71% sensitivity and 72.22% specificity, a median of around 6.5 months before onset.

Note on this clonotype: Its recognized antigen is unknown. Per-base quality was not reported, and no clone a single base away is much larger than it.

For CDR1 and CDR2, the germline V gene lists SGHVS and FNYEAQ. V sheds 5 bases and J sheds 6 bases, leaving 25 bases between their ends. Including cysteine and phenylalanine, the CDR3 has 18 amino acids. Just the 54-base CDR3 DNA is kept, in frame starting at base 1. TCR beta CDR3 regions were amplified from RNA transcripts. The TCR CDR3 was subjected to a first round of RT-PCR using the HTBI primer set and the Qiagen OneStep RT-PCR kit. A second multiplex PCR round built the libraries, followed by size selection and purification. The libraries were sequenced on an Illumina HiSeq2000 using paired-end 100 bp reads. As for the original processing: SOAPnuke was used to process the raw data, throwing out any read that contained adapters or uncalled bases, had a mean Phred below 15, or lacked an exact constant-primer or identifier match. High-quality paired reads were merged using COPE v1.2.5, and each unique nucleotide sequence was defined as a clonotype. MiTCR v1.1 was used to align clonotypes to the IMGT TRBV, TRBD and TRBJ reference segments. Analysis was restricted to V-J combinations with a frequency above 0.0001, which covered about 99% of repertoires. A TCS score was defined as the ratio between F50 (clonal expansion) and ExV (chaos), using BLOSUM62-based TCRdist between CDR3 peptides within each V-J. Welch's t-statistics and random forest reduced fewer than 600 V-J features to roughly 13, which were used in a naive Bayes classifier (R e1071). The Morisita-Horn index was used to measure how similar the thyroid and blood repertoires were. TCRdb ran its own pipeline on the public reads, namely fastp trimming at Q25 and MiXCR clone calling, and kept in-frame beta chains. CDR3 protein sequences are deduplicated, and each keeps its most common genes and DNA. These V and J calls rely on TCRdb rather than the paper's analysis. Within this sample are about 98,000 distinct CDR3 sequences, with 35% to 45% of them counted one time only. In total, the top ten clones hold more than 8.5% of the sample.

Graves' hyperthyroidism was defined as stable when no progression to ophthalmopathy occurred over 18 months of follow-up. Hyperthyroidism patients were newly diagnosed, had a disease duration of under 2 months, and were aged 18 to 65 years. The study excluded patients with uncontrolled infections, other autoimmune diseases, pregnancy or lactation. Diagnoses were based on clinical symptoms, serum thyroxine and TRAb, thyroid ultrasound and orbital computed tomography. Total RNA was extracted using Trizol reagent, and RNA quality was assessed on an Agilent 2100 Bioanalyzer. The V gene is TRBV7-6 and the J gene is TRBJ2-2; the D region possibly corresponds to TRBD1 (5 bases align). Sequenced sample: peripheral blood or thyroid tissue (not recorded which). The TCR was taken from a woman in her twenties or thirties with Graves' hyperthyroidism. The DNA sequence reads TGTGCCAGCAGCCCCTACTATGCAGGGTTGGAGACGGCCGGGGAGCTGTTTTTT. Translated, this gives CASSPYYAGLETAGELFF.